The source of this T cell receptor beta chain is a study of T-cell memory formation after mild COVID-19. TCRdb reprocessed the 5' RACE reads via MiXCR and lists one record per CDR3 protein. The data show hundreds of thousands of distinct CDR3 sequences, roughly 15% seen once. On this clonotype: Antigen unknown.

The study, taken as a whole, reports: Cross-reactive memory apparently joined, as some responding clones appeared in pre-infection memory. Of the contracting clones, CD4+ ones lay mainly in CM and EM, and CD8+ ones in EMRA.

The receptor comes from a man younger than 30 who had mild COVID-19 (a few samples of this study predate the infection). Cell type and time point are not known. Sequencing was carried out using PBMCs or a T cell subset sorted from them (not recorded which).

DNA of the CDR3: TGTGCCATCAGTGACCCCCTAGCGGGGGGGTTAACTCAAGAGACCCAGTACTTC. This gives the protein CAISDPLAGGLTQETQYF. The chain employs TRBV10-3 and TRBJ2-5, with 12 bases aligning to TRBD2. Germline-derived CDR1 and CDR2 are ENHRY and SYGVKD. The CDR3 loop spans 18 amino acids. V shed 3 bases and J 2 bases; nucleotides not matched to a gene: 10.